Presented here are 23 T cell receptor beta chains from one specimen sequenced in a study of cytomegalovirus exposure and HLA in healthy donors. The study ran its PCR with 60 Vbeta and 13 Jbeta primers. Only in-frame clones appear in the TCRdb table, and some are missing; sequencing was by immunoSEQ multiplex PCR. The repertoire holds fewer than 250,000 clones, with roughly 77% as singletons. The sequencing sample was made of PBMCs. The source is a male donor in good health and CMV-seropositive.

The rearrangement links TRBV2 to TRBJ1-2; 7 bases line up with TRBD1. The germline CDR1 and CDR2 sequences are SNHLY and FYNNEI. V lost 10 bases to trimming and J lost 4 bases; unmatched junction nucleotides: 15. The CDR3 runs to 15 residues. CDR3 DNA: TGTGCCACCCCGCCCGACAGGGAAATCGGCTATGGCTACACCTTC. This codes for CATPPDREIGYGYTF.

V is TRBV27 and J is TRBJ1-1; 12 bases are shared with TRBD1. The CDR3 spans 17 residues. V was pared by 3 bases and J by 10 bases, with 15 bases of the junction left unmatched. Germline V lookup: CDR1 MNHEY, CDR2 SMNVEV (reference sequence). DNA of the CDR3: TGTGCCAGCAGTTTGGGAGGGACAGGGGGCCTCATAAAGATAGCTTTCTTT. Its protein product is CASSLGGTGGLIKIAFF.

The chain combines TRBV4-1 with TRBJ2-7; maybe TRBD2 (6 bases). The CDR3 totals 15 residues. Deletions cut 4 bases from V and 7 bases from J, with 20 bases between. Germline-derived CDR1 and CDR2 are MGHRA and YSYEKL. CDR3 DNA: TGCGCCAGCAGCCGCGGGACTTCCAAGTCTCAAGAGCAGTACTTC. Protein product: CASSRGTSKSQEQYF.

This chain connects TRBV28 to TRBJ1-2; D might be TRBD1 (5 bases). V gave up 6 bases and J gave up 6 bases, with 11 bases separating them. Germline lookup yields CDR1 MDHEN and CDR2 SYDVKM. The CDR3 is made up of 12 amino acids. This CDR3 is CASRLGQDGYTF. Here the CDR3 DNA reads TGTGCCAGCAGGTTGGGGCAGGATGGCTACACCTTC.

This clone was counted once. V and J are TRBV7-2 and TRBJ2-7, with D possibly being TRBD1 (8 bases). The germline V gene has CDR1 SGHTA and CDR2 FQGNSA. V dropped 6 bases and J dropped 6 bases, with 15 bases sitting between them. There are 13 residues in the CDR3. CDR3 protein: CASRPTGEGEQYF. In nucleotides, the CDR3 is TGTGCCAGCAGACCGACAGGGGAGGGCGAGCAGTACTTC.

The V call is TRBV19, the J call TRBJ2-5; the D gene is possibly TRBD2 (5 bases). This CDR3 is 13 amino acids long. The V end was cut by 3 bases, the J end by 5 bases, with 10 bases between. Per germline, CDR1 LNHDA and CDR2 SQIVND (reference sequence). The chain's CDR3 is CASSMVWRETQYF. CDR3 bases: TGTGCCAGTAGTATGGTCTGGAGGGAGACCCAGTACTTC.

This chain uses TRBV7-9 with TRBJ2-5; 8 positions match TRBD1. Germline V gene sequence: CDR1 SEHNR, CDR2 FQNEAQ (reference sequence). CDR3 length: 15 amino acids. V shed 1 base and J 5 bases; nucleotides not matched to a gene: 6. The DNA of the CDR3 is TGTGCCAGCAGCTTAGGACAGGGGATTGAGGAGACCCAGTACTTC. Amino acids: CASSLGQGIEETQYF.

This clone has a handful of counts. V and J are TRBV4-1 and TRBJ2-1; 12 positions agree with TRBD2. The CDR3 runs 21 residues. Germline trimming cut 0 bases from V and 4 bases from J; bases unmatched to any gene: 16. Germline CDR1 and CDR2: MGHRA and YSYEKL. DNA for the CDR3: TGCGCCAGCAGCCAAGATCAAGTCACTAGCGGGGGGCCGGGTACGTACAATGAGCAGTTCTTC. The encoded protein is CASSQDQVTSGGPGTYNEQFF.

The rearrangement uses TRBV10-2 and TRBJ1-3; D is uncertain. There are 14 residues in the CDR3. V dropped 2 bases and J dropped 0 bases, with 5 bases sitting between them. Germline-derived CDR1 and CDR2 are WSHSY and SAAADI. CDR3 sequence: CASSETDSGNTIYF. For the CDR3, the DNA is TGCGCCAGCAGTGAGACAGACTCTGGAAACACCATATATTTT.

The gene calls are TRBV7-2 and TRBJ2-1; 7 bases match TRBD2. Germline V CDR1 and CDR2: SGHTA, FQGNSA. Trimming took 5 bases from V and 4 from J; bases not matched to a gene: 8. CDR3 length: 15 amino acids. The CDR3: CASSPDFSGYNEQFF. In DNA, the CDR3 is TGTGCCAGCAGCCCCGACTTTAGCGGGTACAATGAGCAGTTCTTC.

The genes are TRBV4-1 and TRBJ2-3; perhaps TRBD2 as D (7 bases). CDR3 size: 17 residues. Germline V gene sequence: CDR1 MGHRA, CDR2 YSYEKL. V was clipped by 1 base and J by 2 bases, with 16 bases between them. CDR3 bases: TGCGCCAGCAGCCAAGTTTCCCGGGGGGCCACCACAGATACGCAGTATTTT. Residues: CASSQVSRGATTDTQYF.

The chain is built from TRBV7-2 and TRBJ2-1, with 9 positions matching TRBD2. The CDR3 extends over 16 amino acids. Trimming removed 6 bases from V and 7 bases from J; junction bases left unmatched: 13. CDR1 SGHTA and CDR2 FQGNSA come from the germline V gene. For the CDR3, the DNA is TGTGCCAGCAGAACCTGGGCGGGGGGGAACCGGAATGAGCAGTTCTTC. Translating it yields CASRTWAGGNRNEQFF.

The chain uses TRBV13 and TRBJ1-1, with 8 bases that match TRBD1. CDR3 length: 15 amino acids. The junction had 4 bases not matched to a gene; V was cut back by 4 bases and J by 0 bases. Germline CDR1 reads PRHDT; CDR2 reads FYEKMQ (reference sequence). In DNA form, the CDR3 reads TGTGCCAGCAGCTCGACAGGGGTCATGAACACTGAAGCTTTCTTT. It yields the protein CASSSTGVMNTEAFF.

This chain uses TRBV19 with TRBJ2-2; 9 bases match TRBD2. Trimming cost V 6 bases and J 3 bases; bases outside gene matches: 5. Germline-derived CDR1 and CDR2 are LNHDA and SQIVND (reference sequence). The CDR3 contains 15 residues. The DNA for the CDR3 is TGTGCCAGTAGAGGAGCGGGAGGAGACACCGGGGAGCTGTTTTTT. It is translated as CASRGAGGDTGELFF.

J is TRBJ1-1 and V is TRBV7-2; a weak D match, TRBD1 (6 bases). Germline CDR1 SGHTA, CDR2 FQGNSA. CDR3 length equals 14 residues. The ends were cut back, 5 bases at V and 1 base at J, with 11 bases in the middle. The CDR3, as DNA: TGTGCCAGCAGCACAACGACAGGGAACACTGAAGCTTTCTTT. Its translation is CASSTTTGNTEAFF.

The chain has TRBV5-4 and TRBJ2-7, with D perhaps TRBD1 (5 bases). Germline lookup yields CDR1 SGHNT and CDR2 YYREEE (reference sequence). V lost 4 bases, J lost 5 bases, and 13 bases lay in between. The CDR3 length is 13 residues. This chain's CDR3 is CASSPAGAHEQYF. For the CDR3, the DNA is TGTGCCAGCAGCCCAGCTGGGGCCCACGAGCAGTACTTC.

V gene TRBV6-5 combines with J gene TRBJ2-1; 8 bases agree with TRBD2. Trimming took 8 bases from V and 4 from J; bases not matched to a gene: 7. The germline CDR1 and CDR2 sequences are MNHEY and SVGAGI. The CDR3 extends over 14 amino acids. The CDR3 DNA follows: TGTGCCAGCTCCCCAGCGGGAGCTTACAATGAGCAGTTCTTC. Translated, it gives CASSPAGAYNEQFF.

CDR3 nucleotide sequence: TGTGCCAGCCGGGGACTAGCGGCGGTGAATGAGCAGTTCTTC. Protein sequence: CASRGLAAVNEQFF. The chain combines TRBV19 with TRBJ2-1, with TRBD2 matching 11 bases. This CDR3 contains 14 residues. CDR1 LNHDA and CDR2 SQIVND come from the germline V gene (reference sequence). The V gene end was trimmed by 9 bases and the J gene end by 7 bases; junction bases not matched to a gene: 8.

The chain employs TRBV11-2 and TRBJ2-3; 10 positions agree with TRBD2. V dropped 3 bases and J dropped 5; count of bases not matched to a gene: 11. Germline CDR1 reads SGHAT; CDR2 reads FQNNGV. The CDR3 is 17 residues long. The CDR3 loop reads CASSFVLLAGIGDTQYF. CDR3 in DNA: TGTGCCAGCAGCTTCGTTTTACTAGCGGGAATTGGAGATACGCAGTATTTT.

The V and J genes are TRBV6-5 and TRBJ2-7; D gene uncertain. Germline CDR1 reads MNHEY; CDR2 reads SVGAGI. V shed 2 bases and J shed 1 base, with 6 bases lying between them. This CDR3 has 13 amino acids. CDR3 sequence (DNA): TGTGCCAGCAGTTACGGGCCATCCTACGAGCAGTACTTC. This gives the protein CASSYGPSYEQYF.

The chain links TRBV11-3 to TRBJ2-1; the match to TRBD2 covers 11 bases. CDR1 and CDR2 from the germline V gene are SGHNT and YENEEA. Losses at the gene ends were 1 base for V and 7 bases for J; bases not matched to a gene: 9. The CDR3 consists of 17 residues. The CDR3 region has the DNA TGTGCCAGCAGCTTAGGACAGCTAGCGGGAGGTGGGAATGAGCAGTTCTTC. Amino acids: CASSLGQLAGGGNEQFF.

V is TRBV19 and J is TRBJ1-1; D remains unclear. V was pared by 1 base and J by 3 bases, with 6 bases between. The V gene's germline CDR1 is LNHDA and CDR2 SQIVND (reference sequence). The CDR3 sequence is 13 residues long. DNA of the CDR3: TGTGCCAGTAGTATAGCCATCCACACTGAAGCTTTCTTT. Amino acids: CASSIAIHTEAFF.

This chain uses TRBV9 with TRBJ2-5, with D possibly TRBD1 on 6 matching bases. The germline CDR1 and CDR2 sequences are SGDLS and YYNGEE. The CDR3 is 15 residues long. V was clipped by 0 bases and J by 2 bases, with 11 bases between them. The CDR3: CASSVDGTRQETQYF. The CDR3 DNA reads as TGTGCCAGCAGCGTAGATGGGACACGACAAGAGACCCAGTACTTC.